This T cell receptor (beta chain) is drawn from a study of OX40 agonist ivuxolimab in advanced cancers. Background for the entire study: Ivuxolimab was a fully human IgG2 agonistic monoclonal antibody targeting the costimulatory receptor OX40 (CD134). Partial responses occurred in three dose-escalation patients: two with cutaneous melanoma and one with hepatocellular carcinoma. Prior anti-PD-1, anti-PD-L1 or anti-CTLA-4 therapy was permitted, and 40% of dose-escalation patients had received checkpoint inhibitors. The point of sequencing TCRbeta in the periphery was to test whether ivuxolimab changed TCR sequence diversity and drove clonal T-cell expansion. Among the 52 dose-escalation patients, around 20 had hepatocellular carcinoma, about 15 melanoma, 9 renal cell carcinoma and 9 head and neck cancer. The monotherapy dose-escalation portion (N ≈ 52 patients) of the phase I ivuxolimab trial is reported in the paper. Intravenous ivuxolimab was administered to patients every 2 weeks at six dose levels: 0.01, 0.1, 0.3, 1.5, 3 and 10 mg/kg. A male proportion of roughly 80% and a mean age of roughly 55 years, ranging from 23 to 79, were recorded for the dose-escalation cohort.

Paper-wide results and their limitations: Clonal expansion of both CD4+ and CD8+ blood T cells was observed from baseline to week 6 at doses 0.1 to 3.0 mg/kg. In partial responders in the 0.1-3.0 mg/kg groups, normalized peripheral clonal expansion was found to be among the lowest, especially among CD8+ T cells. Which antigens the clonally expanded peripheral T cells were specific for was not determined. Low levels of normalized T-cell clonal expansion were also seen in some patients who did not respond. On average, CD8+ T cells showed more expanded clones than CD4+ T cells after ivuxolimab.

To sequence the TCRbeta CDR3 region, genomic DNA was isolated from the sorted cells. TCRbeta CDR3 regions were sequenced using the immunoSEQ Assay. The clones in this table, taken by TCRdb from immuneACCESS, are in-frame only. Not every clone is retained; where verified, under half of the shortfall comes from an unresolved V gene, and the cause of the rest is unknown. The sample yields tens of thousands of clones; about 87% were counted once. Less than 6% of the sample belongs to the ten largest clones. The junction shows trimming of 0 bases on V and 1 base on J, plus 11 bases between the germline ends. The cysteine opens and the phenylalanine closes a CDR3 of 16 amino acids. Here the CDR3 DNA is all that survives: 48 bases in frame from base 1. As encoded in the germline V gene, CDR1 is SGHDN while CDR2 is FVKESK. Patients with autoimmune disease history or receiving systemic immunosuppression were excluded from the trial. Peripheral blood for TCR sequencing was collected from all dose cohorts at baseline, on cycle 4 day 1, and on cycle 7 day 1. Samples came from an open-label, multicenter, first-in-human phase I dose-escalation trial of ivuxolimab. Adults with locally advanced or metastatic melanoma, renal cell carcinoma, hepatocellular carcinoma or head and neck squamous cell carcinoma were enrolled in the trial. CD4+ and CD8+ T cells were sorted separately from peripheral blood before TCR sequencing.

As concerns this clone: This clone's antigen is unknown. Per-nucleotide qualities are absent, and no much larger clonotype sits a single base away.

Sample: CD4+ or CD8+ T cells sorted from blood, taken in a trial of the OX40 agonist ivuxolimab. The source of this sequence is an adult with an advanced solid tumor such as melanoma, head and neck, liver or kidney cancer. The rearranged segments are TRBV14 and TRBJ2-3; the D gene remains uncertain. The CDR3 protein sequence reads: CASSQDRPAGTDTQYF. The DNA sequence is given as TGTGCCAGCAGCCAAGATAGACCAGCAGGCACAGATACGCAGTATTTT.